This note documents a single T cell receptor beta chain sequence. Its specificity is not known. The PCR ran on 60 Vbeta and 13 Jbeta primers. Sequencing used immunoSEQ multiplex PCR; TCRdb keeps in-frame clones, though not all of them. This sample has about 76,000 clones, with roughly two thirds found just once. These data come from a study of cytomegalovirus exposure and HLA in healthy donors. General study results and limits: Later on, an analysis found that several of the most significant clusters appeared to be linked to common viral pathogens, which included parvovirus B19. When a later analysis was performed, an Asian-associated ancestry cluster reportedly had fewer N-insertions than the roughly 690-donor mean. Earlier analysis looked at TCR beta V segments, and most were productive about 87% or about 30% of the time.

The junction had 13 bases not matched to a gene; V was cut back by 5 bases and J by 6 bases. The CDR3 sequence is 16 residues long. CDR1 is SGHVS, CDR2 FNYEAQ, per germline. The sequence was obtained from a man aged 55-75 years in good health and CMV-seropositive. The chain employs TRBV7-6 and TRBJ2-1; the match to TRBD2 covers 7 bases. The sequencing input was PBMCs. The CDR3 region is CASSISVAGDRNEQFF. Written as DNA, the CDR3 is TGTGCCAGCAGCATCAGCGTTGCGGGGGACCGCAATGAGCAGTTCTTC.